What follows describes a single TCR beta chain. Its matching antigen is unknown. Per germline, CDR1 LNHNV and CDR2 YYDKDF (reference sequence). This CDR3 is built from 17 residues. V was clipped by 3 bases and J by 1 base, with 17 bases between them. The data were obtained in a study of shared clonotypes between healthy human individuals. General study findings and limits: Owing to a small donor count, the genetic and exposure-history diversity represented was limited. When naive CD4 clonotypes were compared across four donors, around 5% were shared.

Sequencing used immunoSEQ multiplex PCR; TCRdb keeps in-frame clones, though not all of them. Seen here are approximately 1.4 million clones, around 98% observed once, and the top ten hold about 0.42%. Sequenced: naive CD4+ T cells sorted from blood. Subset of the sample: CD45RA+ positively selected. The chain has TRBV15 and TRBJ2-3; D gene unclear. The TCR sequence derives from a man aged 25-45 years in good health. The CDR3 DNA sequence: TGTGCCACCAGCAGCACCCGGCGAAGGTCGGGCACAGATACGCAGTATTTT. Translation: CATSSTRRRSGTDTQYF.